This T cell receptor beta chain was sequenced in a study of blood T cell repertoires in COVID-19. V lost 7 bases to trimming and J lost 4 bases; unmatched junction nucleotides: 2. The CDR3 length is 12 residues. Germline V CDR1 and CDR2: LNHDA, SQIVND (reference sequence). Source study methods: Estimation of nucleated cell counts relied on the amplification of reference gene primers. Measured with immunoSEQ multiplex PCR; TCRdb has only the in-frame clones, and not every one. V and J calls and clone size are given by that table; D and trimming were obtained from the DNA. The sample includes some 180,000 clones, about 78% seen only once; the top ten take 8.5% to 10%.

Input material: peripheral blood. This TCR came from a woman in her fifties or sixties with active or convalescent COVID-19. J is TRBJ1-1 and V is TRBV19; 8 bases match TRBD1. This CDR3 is CASNTGGTEAFF. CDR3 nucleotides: TGTGCCAGTAATACAGGGGGCACTGAAGCTTTCTTT.